The sample holds many counts of the clone carrying this T cell receptor (beta chain). Its matching antigen is unknown. This specimen belongs to a study of response to subunit inactivated influenza vaccine. Whole-study results and caveats: It was the authors' suggestion that each seasonal influenza vaccination recruits few new T cells.

TCRdb redid the calling of the RT-PCR reads with MiXCR, one entry per CDR3 protein. The sample includes approximately 500,000 distinct CDR3 sequences, over 10% of them seen just once. CDR1 and CDR2 (germline): DFQATT, SNEGSKA (reference sequence). The CDR3 spans 14 residues. Unmatched junction bases numbered 8, after V lost 6 bases and J lost 2 bases. The sequence was collected from a middle-aged man who received an inactivated influenza vaccine. This specimen consisted of PBMCs from blood, obtained roughly 47 days after vaccination. This sequence joins TRBV20-1 and TRBJ2-5, with 8 bases that match TRBD1. The CDR3 nucleotides read TGCAGTGCAATCTCCAGGGGGCGGCAAGAGACCCAGTACTTC. Its translation is CSAISRGRQETQYF.